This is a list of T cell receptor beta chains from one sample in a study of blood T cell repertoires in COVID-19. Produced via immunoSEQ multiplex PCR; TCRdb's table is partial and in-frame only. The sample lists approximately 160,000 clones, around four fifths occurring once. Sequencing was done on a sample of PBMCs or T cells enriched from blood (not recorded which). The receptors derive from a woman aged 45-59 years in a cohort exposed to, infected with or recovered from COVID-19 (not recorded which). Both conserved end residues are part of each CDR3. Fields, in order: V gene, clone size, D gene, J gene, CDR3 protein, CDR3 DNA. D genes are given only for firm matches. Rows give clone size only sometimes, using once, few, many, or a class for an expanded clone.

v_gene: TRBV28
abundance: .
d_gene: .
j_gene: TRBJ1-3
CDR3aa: CASSLRGSSGNTIYF
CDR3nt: TGTGCCAGCAGTTTAAGGGGTTCCTCTGGAAACACCATATATTTT

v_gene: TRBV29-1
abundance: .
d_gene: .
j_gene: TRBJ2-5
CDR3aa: CSGTTSETQYF
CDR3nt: TGCAGCGGAACTACATCGGAGACCCAGTACTTC

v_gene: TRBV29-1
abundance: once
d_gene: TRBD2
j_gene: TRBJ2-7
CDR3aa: CSVRRGGDSAYEQYF
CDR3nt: TGCAGCGTGCGTAGGGGAGGGGATAGTGCCTACGAGCAGTACTTC

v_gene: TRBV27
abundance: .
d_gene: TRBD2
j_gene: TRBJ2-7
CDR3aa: CASSSGGEQYF
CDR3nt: TGTGCCAGCAGTTCGGGGGGGGAGCAGTACTTC

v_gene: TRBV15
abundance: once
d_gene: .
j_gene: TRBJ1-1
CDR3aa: CATSREEGPLLIDTEAFF
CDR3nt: TGTGCCACCAGCAGAGAGGAGGGCCCCCTATTGATCGACACTGAAGCTTTCTTT

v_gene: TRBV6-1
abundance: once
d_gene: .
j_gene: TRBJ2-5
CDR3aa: CASSDGPTRGETQYF
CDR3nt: TGTGCCAGCAGTGACGGGCCAACTAGAGGGGAGACCCAGTACTTC

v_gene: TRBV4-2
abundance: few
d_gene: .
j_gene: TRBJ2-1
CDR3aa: CASSQEETSYNEQFF
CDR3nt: TGTGCCAGCAGCCAAGAAGAAACTTCTTACAATGAGCAGTTCTTC

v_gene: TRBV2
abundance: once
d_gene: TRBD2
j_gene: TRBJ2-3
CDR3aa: CASSKASGRANADTQYF
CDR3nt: TGTGCCAGCAGTAAAGCTAGCGGGAGGGCTAATGCAGATACGCAGTATTTT

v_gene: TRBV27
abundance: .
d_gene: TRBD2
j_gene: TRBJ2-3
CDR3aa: CASSYRSGGAPDTQYF
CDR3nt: TGTGCCAGCAGCTATCGCAGCGGGGGGGCGCCAGATACGCAGTATTTT

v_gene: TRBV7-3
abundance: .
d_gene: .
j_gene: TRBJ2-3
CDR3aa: CASSSRQADTQYF
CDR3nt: TGTGCCAGCAGCTCCCGACAGGCAGATACGCAGTATTTT

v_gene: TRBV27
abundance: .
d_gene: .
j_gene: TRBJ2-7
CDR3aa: CASSLRTENYEQYF
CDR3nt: TGTGCCAGCAGTTTGAGGACAGAGAACTACGAGCAGTACTTC

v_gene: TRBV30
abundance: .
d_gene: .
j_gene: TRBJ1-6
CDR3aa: CAWSVRDLGERSPLHF
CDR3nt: TGTGCCTGGAGTGTAAGGGATCTCGGGGAACGTTCACCCCTCCACTTT

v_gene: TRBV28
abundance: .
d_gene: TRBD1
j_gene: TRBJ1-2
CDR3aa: CASSGPGGTLDTF
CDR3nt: TGTGCCAGCAGTGGGCCAGGGGGGACCTTGGACACCTTC

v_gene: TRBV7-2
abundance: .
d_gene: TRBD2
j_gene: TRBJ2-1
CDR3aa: CASSLASGGRNEQFF
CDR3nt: TGTGCCAGCAGCTTAGCAAGCGGGGGCAGAAATGAGCAGTTCTTC

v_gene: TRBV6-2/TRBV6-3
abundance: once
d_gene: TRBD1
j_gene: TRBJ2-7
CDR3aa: CASSTRDREAWMNEQYF
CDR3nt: TGTGCCAGCAGTACACGGGACAGGGAAGCTTGGATGAACGAGCAGTACTTC

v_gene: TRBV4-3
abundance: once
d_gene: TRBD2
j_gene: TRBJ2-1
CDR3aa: CASSQDLRGGGVYNEQFF
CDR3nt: TGCGCCAGCAGCCAAGATCTCCGCGGCGGGGGGGTCTACAATGAGCAGTTCTTC

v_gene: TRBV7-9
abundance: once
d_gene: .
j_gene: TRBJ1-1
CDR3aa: CASSLGGTRTEAFF
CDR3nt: TGTGCCAGCAGCCTGGGGGGGACAAGGACTGAAGCTTTCTTT

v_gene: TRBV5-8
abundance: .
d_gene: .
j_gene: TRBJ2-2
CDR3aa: CASSLGIRFTGELFF
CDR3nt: TGTGCCAGCAGCCTTGGCATCCGTTTCACCGGGGAGCTGTTTTTT

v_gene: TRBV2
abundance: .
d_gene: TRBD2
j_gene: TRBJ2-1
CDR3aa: CASSEEREAYNEQFF
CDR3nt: TGTGCCAGCAGTGAGGAGCGGGAGGCGTACAATGAGCAGTTCTTC

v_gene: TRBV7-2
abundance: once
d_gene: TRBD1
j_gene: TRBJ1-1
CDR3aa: CASSLQGATEAFF
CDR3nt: TGTGCCAGCAGCTTGCAGGGGGCCACTGAAGCTTTCTTT

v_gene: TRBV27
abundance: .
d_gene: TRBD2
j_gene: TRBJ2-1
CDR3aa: CASTDYKGLALLEQFF
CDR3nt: TGTGCCAGCACTGACTATAAGGGACTAGCATTATTGGAGCAGTTCTTC

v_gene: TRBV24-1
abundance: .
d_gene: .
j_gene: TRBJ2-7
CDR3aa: CATSDFGGYEQYF
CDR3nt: TGTGCCACCAGTGATTTTGGAGGTTACGAGCAGTACTTC

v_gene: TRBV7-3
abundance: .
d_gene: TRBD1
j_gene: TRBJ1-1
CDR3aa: CASSPPGQGDQEAFF
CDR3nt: TGTGCCAGCAGCCCTCCGGGACAGGGGGACCAAGAAGCTTTCTTT

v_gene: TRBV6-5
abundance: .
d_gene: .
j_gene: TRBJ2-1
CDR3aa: CASSYLAYNEQFF
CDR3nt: TGTGCCAGCAGTTACCTAGCTTACAATGAGCAGTTCTTC

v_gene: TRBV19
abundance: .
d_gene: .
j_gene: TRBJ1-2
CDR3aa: CASSTTGLTYYGYTF
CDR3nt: TGTGCCAGTAGTACTACAGGGCTAACCTACTATGGCTACACCTTC

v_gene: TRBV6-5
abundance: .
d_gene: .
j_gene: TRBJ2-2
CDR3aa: CASSLGQELFF
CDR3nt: TGTGCCAGCAGTTTGGGACAGGAGCTGTTTTTT

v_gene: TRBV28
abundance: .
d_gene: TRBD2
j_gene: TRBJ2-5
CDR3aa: CASSVTSGGLQETQYF
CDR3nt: TGTGCCAGCAGTGTTACTAGCGGGGGGCTCCAAGAGACCCAGTACTTC

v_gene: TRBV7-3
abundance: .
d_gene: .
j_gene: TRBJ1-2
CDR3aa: CASRARTGEFGEYGYTF
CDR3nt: TGTGCCAGCAGGGCCCGGACCGGGGAGTTCGGGGAGTATGGCTACACCTTC

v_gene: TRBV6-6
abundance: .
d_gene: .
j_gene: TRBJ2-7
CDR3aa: CASSYSEYEQYF
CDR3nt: TGTGCCAGCAGTTACTCAGAGTACGAGCAGTACTTC

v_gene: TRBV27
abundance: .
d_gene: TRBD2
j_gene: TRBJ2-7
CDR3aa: CASRTSGSYEQYF
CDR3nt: TGTGCCAGCAGGACTAGCGGTTCCTACGAGCAGTACTTC

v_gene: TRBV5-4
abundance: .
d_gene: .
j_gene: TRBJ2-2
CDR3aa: CASSLDYRGTGELFF
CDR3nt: TGTGCCAGCAGCTTGGATTATAGGGGAACCGGGGAGCTGTTTTTT

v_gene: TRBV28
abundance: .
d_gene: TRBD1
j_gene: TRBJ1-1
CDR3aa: CASRQGGGEAFF
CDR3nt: TGTGCCAGCAGACAGGGGGGCGGAGAAGCTTTCTTT

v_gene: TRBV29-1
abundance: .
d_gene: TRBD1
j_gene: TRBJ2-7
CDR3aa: CSAIFRDRSSYEQYF
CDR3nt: TGCAGCGCCATTTTCCGGGACAGGAGCTCCTACGAGCAGTACTTC